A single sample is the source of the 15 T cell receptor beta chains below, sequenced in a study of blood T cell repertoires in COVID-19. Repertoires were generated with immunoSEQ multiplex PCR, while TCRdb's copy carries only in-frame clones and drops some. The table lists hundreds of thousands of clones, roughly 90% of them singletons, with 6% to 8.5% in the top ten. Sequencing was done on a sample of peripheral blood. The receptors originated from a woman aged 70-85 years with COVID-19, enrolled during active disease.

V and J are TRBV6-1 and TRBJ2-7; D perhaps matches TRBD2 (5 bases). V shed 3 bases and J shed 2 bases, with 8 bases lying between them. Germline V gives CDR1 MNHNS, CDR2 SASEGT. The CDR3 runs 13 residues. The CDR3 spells CASSDGGPYEQYF. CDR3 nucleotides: TGTGCCAGCAGTGATGGCGGGCCCTACGAGCAGTACTTC.

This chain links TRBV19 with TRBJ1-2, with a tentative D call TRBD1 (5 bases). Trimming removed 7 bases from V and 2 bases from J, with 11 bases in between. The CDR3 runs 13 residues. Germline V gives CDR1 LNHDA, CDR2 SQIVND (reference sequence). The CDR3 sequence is CASTFKGNYGYTF. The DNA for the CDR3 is TGTGCCAGTACTTTCAAGGGGAACTATGGCTACACCTTC.

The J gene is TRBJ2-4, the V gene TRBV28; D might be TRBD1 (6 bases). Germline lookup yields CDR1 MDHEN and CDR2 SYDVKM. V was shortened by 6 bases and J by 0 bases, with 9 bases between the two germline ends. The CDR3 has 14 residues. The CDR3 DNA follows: TGTGCCAGCAGCAAGGGGGTAGCCAAAAACATTCAGTACTTC. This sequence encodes CASSKGVAKNIQYF. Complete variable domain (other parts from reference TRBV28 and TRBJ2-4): DVKVTQSSRYLVKRTGEKVFLECVQDMDHENMFWYRQDPGLGLRLIYFSYDVKMKEKGDIPEGYSVSREKKERFSLILESASTNQTSMYLCASSKGVAKNIQYFGAGTRLSVL.

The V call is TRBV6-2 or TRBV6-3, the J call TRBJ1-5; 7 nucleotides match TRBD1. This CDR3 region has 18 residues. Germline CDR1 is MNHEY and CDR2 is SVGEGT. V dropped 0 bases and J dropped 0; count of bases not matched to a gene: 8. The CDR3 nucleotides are TGTGCCAGCAGTTACTCGATCGGACAGGATAATAGCAATCAGCCCCAGCATTTT. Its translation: CASSYSIGQDNSNQPQHF.

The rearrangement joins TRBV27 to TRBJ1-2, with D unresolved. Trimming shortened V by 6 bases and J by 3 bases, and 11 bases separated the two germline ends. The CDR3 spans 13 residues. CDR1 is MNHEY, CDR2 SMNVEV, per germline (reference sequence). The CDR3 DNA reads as TGTGCCAGCAGCCGACCGGGAGACTATGGCTACACCTTC. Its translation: CASSRPGDYGYTF.

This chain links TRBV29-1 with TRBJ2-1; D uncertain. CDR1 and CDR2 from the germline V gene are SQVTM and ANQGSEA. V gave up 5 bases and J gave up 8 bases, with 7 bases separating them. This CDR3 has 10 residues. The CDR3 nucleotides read TGCAGCGTTCTAACGGATGAGCAGTTCTTC. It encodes CSVLTDEQFF.

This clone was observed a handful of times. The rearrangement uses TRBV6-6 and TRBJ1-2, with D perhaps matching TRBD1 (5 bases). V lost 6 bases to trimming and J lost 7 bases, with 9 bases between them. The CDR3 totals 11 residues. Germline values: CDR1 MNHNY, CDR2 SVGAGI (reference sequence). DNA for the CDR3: TGTGCCAGCAGCCCAGGGTCTGGCTACACCTTC. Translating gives CASSPGSGYTF.

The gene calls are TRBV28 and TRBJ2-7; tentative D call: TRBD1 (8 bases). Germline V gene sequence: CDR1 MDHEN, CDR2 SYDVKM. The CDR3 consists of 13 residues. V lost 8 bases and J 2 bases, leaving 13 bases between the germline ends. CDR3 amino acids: CASDRGGAYEQYF. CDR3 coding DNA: TGTGCCAGCGACAGGGGAGGGGCCTACGAGCAGTACTTC.

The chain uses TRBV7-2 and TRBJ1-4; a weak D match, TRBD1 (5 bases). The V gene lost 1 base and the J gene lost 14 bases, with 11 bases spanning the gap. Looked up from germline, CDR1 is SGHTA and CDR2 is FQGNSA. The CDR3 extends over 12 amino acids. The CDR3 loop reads CASSLDLGDLFF. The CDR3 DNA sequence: TGTGCCAGCAGCTTAGATTTAGGGGATCTGTTTTTT.

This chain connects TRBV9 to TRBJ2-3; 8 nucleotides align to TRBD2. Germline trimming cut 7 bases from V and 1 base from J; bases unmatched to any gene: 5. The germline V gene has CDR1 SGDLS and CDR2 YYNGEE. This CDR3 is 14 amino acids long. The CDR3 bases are TGTGCCAGCGGCCGGGAGGGGGGCACAGATACGCAGTATTTT. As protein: CASGREGGTDTQYF.

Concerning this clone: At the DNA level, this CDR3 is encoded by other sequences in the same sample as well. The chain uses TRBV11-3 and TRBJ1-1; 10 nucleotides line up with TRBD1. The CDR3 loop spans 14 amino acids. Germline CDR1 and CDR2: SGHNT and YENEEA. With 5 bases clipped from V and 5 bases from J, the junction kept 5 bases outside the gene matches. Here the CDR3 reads CASSLGQGGTEAFF. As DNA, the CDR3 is TGTGCCAGCAGCCTCGGACAGGGGGGGACTGAAGCTTTCTTT.

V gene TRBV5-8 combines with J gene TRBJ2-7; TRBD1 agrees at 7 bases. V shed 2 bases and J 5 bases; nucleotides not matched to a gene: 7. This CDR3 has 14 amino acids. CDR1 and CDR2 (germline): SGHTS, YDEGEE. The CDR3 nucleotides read TGTGCCAGCAGCTTTAACCCGGACAGGCACGAGCAGTACTTC. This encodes CASSFNPDRHEQYF.

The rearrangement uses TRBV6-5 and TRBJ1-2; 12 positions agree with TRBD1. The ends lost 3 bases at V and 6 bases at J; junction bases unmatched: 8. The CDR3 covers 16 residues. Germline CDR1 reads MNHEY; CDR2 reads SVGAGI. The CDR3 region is CASSYTGTGGGNGYTF. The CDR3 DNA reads TGTGCCAGCAGTTATACCGGGACAGGGGGCGGTAATGGCTACACCTTC.

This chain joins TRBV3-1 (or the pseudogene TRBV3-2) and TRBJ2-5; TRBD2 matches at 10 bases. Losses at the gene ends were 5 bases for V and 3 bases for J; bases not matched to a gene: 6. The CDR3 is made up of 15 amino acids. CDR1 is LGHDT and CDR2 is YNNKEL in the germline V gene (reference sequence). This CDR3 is CASSWTSGGEETQYF. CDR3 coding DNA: TGTGCCAGCAGCTGGACCAGCGGGGGGGAAGAGACCCAGTACTTC.

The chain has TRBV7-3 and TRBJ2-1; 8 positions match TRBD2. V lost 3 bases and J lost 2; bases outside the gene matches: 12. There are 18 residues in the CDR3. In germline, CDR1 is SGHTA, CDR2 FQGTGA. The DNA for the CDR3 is TGTGCCAGCAGCTTCGGGGGGGCGACATACAGCGCCTACAATGAGCAGTTCTTC. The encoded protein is CASSFGGATYSAYNEQFF.